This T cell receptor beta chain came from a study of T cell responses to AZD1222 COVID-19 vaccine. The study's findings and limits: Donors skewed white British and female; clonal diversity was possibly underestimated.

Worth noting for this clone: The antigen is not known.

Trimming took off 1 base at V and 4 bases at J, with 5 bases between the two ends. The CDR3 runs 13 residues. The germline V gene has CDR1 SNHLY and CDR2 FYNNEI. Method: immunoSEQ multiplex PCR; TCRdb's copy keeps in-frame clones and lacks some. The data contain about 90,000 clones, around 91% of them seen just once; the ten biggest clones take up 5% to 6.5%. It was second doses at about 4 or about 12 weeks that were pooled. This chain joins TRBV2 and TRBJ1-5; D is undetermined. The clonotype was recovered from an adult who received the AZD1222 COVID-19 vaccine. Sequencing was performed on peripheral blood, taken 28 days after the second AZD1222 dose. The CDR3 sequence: CASSEDQNQPQHF. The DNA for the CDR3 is TGTGCCAGCAGTGAAGACCAAAATCAGCCCCAGCATTTT.